The T cell receptor (beta chain) described here comes from a study of blood T cell repertoires in COVID-19. TCRdb keeps only in-frame clones here, not all; method: immunoSEQ multiplex PCR. The table lists about 210,000 clones, 65% to 90% of them singletons. With V trimmed by 3 bases and J by 2 bases, 6 bases remained unmatched. The CDR3 contains 16 residues. CDR1 and CDR2 from the germline V gene are SGHRS and YFSETQ. This clonotype originated in a man aged 50 to 59 with active or convalescent COVID-19. The V call is TRBV5-1, the J call TRBJ2-3, with 10 positions matching TRBD2. Source material: peripheral blood. CDR3 coding DNA: TGCGCCAGCAGCTCAAGAACTAGCGGGGACACAGATACGCAGTATTTT. Its translation is CASSSRTSGDTDTQYF.